Each of the 31 T cell receptor beta chains below was sequenced from the same sample in a study of monozygotic twins with inflammatory bowel disease. With the 5' RACE reads reprocessed, TCRdb shows one record per CDR3 protein and no DNA. The clone table shows some 400,000 distinct CDR3 sequences, with the ten largest holding 2.4%. Sequencing was performed on blood. These receptors came from a human donor with ulcerative colitis or Crohn's disease, or a healthy co-twin of an affected twin (not recorded which).

The rearrangement links TRBV10-3 to TRBJ2-3; absent DNA, TCRdb's TRBD2 call cannot be checked. This CDR3 region has 16 residues. Germline V lookup: CDR1 ENHRY, CDR2 SYGVKD. CDR3: CAISDTVAGGTDTQYF.

The rearrangement uses TRBV7-6 and TRBJ1-4; the TCRdb D gene call, TRBD1, has no DNA to confirm it. The CDR3 extends over 19 amino acids. The germline gives CDR1 SGHVS, CDR2 FNYEAQ. The CDR3 reads CASSLESGQGARNNEKLFF.

The genes are TRBV10-3 and TRBJ2-7. Germline-derived CDR1 and CDR2 are ENHRY and SYGVKD. The CDR3 consists of 13 residues. The CDR3 is CAISERQAYEQYF.

The rearrangement links TRBV10-3 to TRBJ2-7; absent DNA, TCRdb's TRBD1 call cannot be checked. The CDR3 covers 15 residues. Germline CDR1 ENHRY, CDR2 SYGVKD. The CDR3 sequence: CAISSTGQGLYEQYF.

The chain links TRBV28 to TRBJ2-7; the TCRdb D gene call, TRBD1, has no DNA to confirm it. The V gene's germline CDR1 is MDHEN and CDR2 SYDVKM. This CDR3 has 13 residues. The CDR3 loop reads CASSKGSIYEQYF.

The rearrangement links TRBV6-6 to TRBJ2-5; the TRBD1 assignment by TCRdb is unverifiable without DNA. CDR1 is MNHNY, CDR2 SVGAGI, per germline (reference sequence). This CDR3 has 13 amino acids. CDR3 in amino acids: CASTSTGGETQYF.

The J gene is TRBJ2-1, the V gene TRBV28. CDR3 size: 11 residues. Germline CDR1 and CDR2: MDHEN and SYDVKM. The CDR3 loop reads CATTFNNEQFF.

This rearrangement joins TRBV7-2 to TRBJ1-2; checking the TCRdb D call of TRBD1 is not possible without DNA. From germline, CDR1 is SGHTA and CDR2 FQGNSA. The CDR3 spans 17 residues. The CDR3 loop reads CASSLALGGGDLYGYTF. Based on the CDR3 plus reference TRBV7-2 and TRBJ1-2, the full variable domain is GAGVSQSPSNKVTEKGKDVELRCDPISGHTALYWYRQSLGQGLEFLIYFQGNSAPDKSGLPSDRFSAERTGGSVSTLTIQRTQQEDSAVYLCASSLALGGGDLYGYTFGSGTRLTVV.

V is TRBV6-5 and J is TRBJ2-2; without DNA, the TCRdb call of TRBD1 cannot be checked. Germline V gene sequence: CDR1 MNHEY, CDR2 SVGAGI. The CDR3 is 16 residues long. CDR3: CASSSSQGTNTGELFF.

The chain employs TRBV27 and TRBJ2-3. CDR1 MNHEY and CDR2 SMNVEV come from the germline V gene (reference sequence). This CDR3 contains 16 residues. The CDR3 is CASSTKLSSSADTQYF.

The genes are TRBV20-1 and TRBJ2-1. The CDR3 consists of 15 residues. Germline V gene lookup returns CDR1 DFQATT and CDR2 SNEGSKA (reference sequence). The chain's CDR3 is CSARDIGSLSNEQFF.

The rearrangement links TRBV2 to TRBJ1-1. This CDR3 has 15 amino acids. Germline-derived CDR1 and CDR2 are SNHLY and FYNNEI. The CDR3 loop is CASRKVRTLNTEAFF.

The chain has TRBV3-1 and TRBJ2-1; TCRdb picks TRBD1, but there is no DNA to check that call. CDR3 length equals 15 residues. Germline CDR1 is LGHDT and CDR2 is YNNKEL (reference sequence). The CDR3 sequence is CASSLSPGQSNEQFF.

V usage is TRBV5-5 and J usage is TRBJ2-7. This CDR3 spans 14 amino acids. CDR1 SGHKS and CDR2 YYEKEE come from the germline V gene (reference sequence). The CDR3 sequence is CASSSNTISYEQYF.

This rearrangement joins TRBV5-6 to TRBJ2-1. The CDR3 runs to 16 residues. Germline values: CDR1 SGHDT, CDR2 YYEEEE. The CDR3 loop reads CASSLVVSKAYNEQFF.

The chain has TRBV9 and TRBJ1-3. The germline CDR1 and CDR2 sequences are SGDLS and YYNGEE. The CDR3 length is 15 residues. CDR3 amino acids: CASSVTPGVGNTIYF.

The J gene is TRBJ2-3, the V gene TRBV7-2; TCRdb reports TRBD2, a call that lacks DNA to check it against. Germline V gene data show CDR1 as SGHTA and CDR2 as FQGNSA. This CDR3 has 16 amino acids. The CDR3 protein is CASSPRTSGGADTQYF.

The chain combines TRBV5-1 with TRBJ1-3. The CDR3 runs 13 residues. Germline CDR1 and CDR2: SGHRS and YFSETQ. CDR3 loop: CASSVDRASTIYF. Variable domain in full (rest from reference TRBV5-1 and TRBJ1-3): KAGVTQTPRYLIKTRGQQVTLSCSPISGHRSVSWYQQTPGQGLQFLFEYFSETQRNKGNFPGRFSGRQFSNSRSEMNVSTLELGDSALYLCASSVDRASTIYFGEGSWLTVV.

This sequence joins TRBV12-3 or TRBV12-4 and TRBJ2-7. This CDR3 is 15 amino acids long. The CDR3 sequence: CASSSSGSSSYEQYF.

V and J are TRBV5-1 and TRBJ1-2. This CDR3 is 15 amino acids long. Germline V CDR1 and CDR2: SGHRS, YFSETQ. CDR3 sequence: CASSLFRATEDGYTF. Using reference TRBV5-1 and TRBJ1-2 for the parts outside the CDR3, the full variable domain is KAGVTQTPRYLIKTRGQQVTLSCSPISGHRSVSWYQQTPGQGLQFLFEYFSETQRNKGNFPGRFSGRQFSNSRSEMNVSTLELGDSALYLCASSLFRATEDGYTFGSGTRLTVV.

V gene TRBV20-1 combines with J gene TRBJ2-5; absent DNA, TCRdb's TRBD2 call cannot be checked. The CDR3 runs to 16 residues. The V gene's germline CDR1 is DFQATT and CDR2 SNEGSKA (reference sequence). The CDR3 loop is CSARDLGSGLGKTQYF.

The chain recombines TRBV3-1 with TRBJ2-5; TCRdb's D gene call, TRBD2, goes unchecked for lack of DNA. The CDR3 runs to 16 residues. The germline gives CDR1 LGHDT, CDR2 YNNKEL (reference sequence). CDR3 amino acids: CASSQLRTSGQETQYF.

The chain links TRBV7-6 to TRBJ2-1; TCRdb's D call of TRBD1 is untestable without DNA. The CDR3 is 13 residues long. In germline, CDR1 is SGHVS, CDR2 FNYEAQ. The CDR3 here is CASSSGAYNEQFF.

This chain uses TRBV5-1 with TRBJ2-7; TCRdb gives TRBD1 as the D gene, but with no DNA this cannot be confirmed. The CDR3 contains 14 residues. Germline CDR1 and CDR2: SGHRS and YFSETQ. CDR3 region: CASRYRDGPYEQYF.

The chain carries TRBV7-8 and TRBJ2-3; TCRdb calls TRBD1, which cannot be checked without DNA. Germline CDR1 is SGHVS and CDR2 is FQNEAQ. This CDR3 contains 18 residues. The CDR3 is CASSQYQVAGALTDTQYF.

The V call is TRBV5-4, the J call TRBJ2-3. CDR1 is SGHNT, CDR2 YYREEE, per germline (reference sequence). The CDR3 totals 15 residues. This CDR3 reads CASSLWQFSTDTQYF.

The chain recombines TRBV24-1 with TRBJ2-1; the TCRdb D gene call, TRBD1, has no DNA to confirm it. Germline values: CDR1 KGHDR, CDR2 SFDVKD. This CDR3 is built from 15 residues. The CDR3: CATSNRTGVNNEQFF.

This sequence joins TRBV7-2 and TRBJ1-2; TCRdb lists TRBD1, though no DNA is available to test this call. Germline CDR1 SGHTA, CDR2 FQGNSA. This CDR3 contains 13 residues. The CDR3 here is CASKFDRAGGYTF.

The chain combines TRBV18 with TRBJ1-2. The CDR3 sequence is 12 residues long. CDR1 and CDR2 from the germline V gene are KGHSH and LQKENI. The CDR3 sequence: CASSPSVNGYTF.

The V call is TRBV7-9, the J call TRBJ1-5. Germline V gene lookup returns CDR1 SEHNR and CDR2 FQNEAQ (reference sequence). CDR3 length: 16 amino acids. CDR3 residues: CASSLAGDLGNQPQHF.

The V gene is TRBV5-1, the J gene TRBJ2-7; absent DNA, TCRdb's TRBD1 call cannot be checked. The CDR3 totals 14 residues. Germline V lookup: CDR1 SGHRS, CDR2 YFSETQ. The CDR3 protein is CASSTGTVAYEQYF.